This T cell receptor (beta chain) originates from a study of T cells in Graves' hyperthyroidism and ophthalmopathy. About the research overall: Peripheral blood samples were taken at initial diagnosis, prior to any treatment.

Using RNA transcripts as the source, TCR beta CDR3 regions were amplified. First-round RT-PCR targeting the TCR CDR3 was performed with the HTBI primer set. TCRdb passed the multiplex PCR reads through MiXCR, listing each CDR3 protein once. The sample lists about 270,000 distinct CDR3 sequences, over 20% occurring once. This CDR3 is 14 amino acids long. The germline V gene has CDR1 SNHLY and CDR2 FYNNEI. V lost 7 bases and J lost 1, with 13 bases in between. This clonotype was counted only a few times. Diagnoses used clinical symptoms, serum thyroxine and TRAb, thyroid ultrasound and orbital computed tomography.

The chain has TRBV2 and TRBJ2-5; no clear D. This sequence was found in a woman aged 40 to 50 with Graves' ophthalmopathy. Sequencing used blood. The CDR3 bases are TGTGCCAGCAATAAGTATAGTACCCAAGAGACCCAGTACTTC. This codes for CASNKYSTQETQYF.